Listed below are T cell receptor beta chains from one sample, sequenced in a study of T cell changes during pregnancy in multiple sclerosis. Only in-frame clones appear in the TCRdb table, and some are missing; sequencing was by immunoSEQ multiplex PCR. Of about 110,000 clones listed, more than 85% are singletons. The starting material was peripheral blood, obtained in the third trimester of pregnancy. Source of these receptors: a female donor with multiple sclerosis, enrolled in a pregnancy study. Each CDR3 is given without its conserved first and last residue. Each record gives: J gene, D gene, V gene, CDR3 protein. The D gene is left open where the match is weak.

j_gene: TRBJ1-4
d_gene: TRBD1
v_gene: TRBV9
CDR3aa: ASSVGQGRANEKLF

j_gene: TRBJ1-2
d_gene: -
v_gene: TRBV7-2
CDR3aa: ASSPLRVEGSYGYT

j_gene: TRBJ1-2
d_gene: TRBD1
v_gene: TRBV6-6
CDR3aa: ASRQGDYGYT

j_gene: TRBJ1-4
d_gene: -
v_gene: TRBV27
CDR3aa: ASSPYPGQIATNEKLF

j_gene: TRBJ1-5
d_gene: -
v_gene: TRBV19
CDR3aa: ASSWDNSNQPQH

j_gene: TRBJ1-1
d_gene: TRBD1
v_gene: TRBV19
CDR3aa: ASRLDRGDTEAF

j_gene: TRBJ2-3
d_gene: TRBD2
v_gene: TRBV2
CDR3aa: ASSSGTGRTDTQY

j_gene: TRBJ2-3
d_gene: -
v_gene: TRBV18
CDR3aa: ASSPAGLDTQY

j_gene: TRBJ1-2
d_gene: TRBD1
v_gene: TRBV7-9
CDR3aa: ASTMGTGFTNYGYT

j_gene: TRBJ2-1
d_gene: -
v_gene: TRBV19
CDR3aa: ASSPSGFSYNEQF

j_gene: TRBJ2-2
d_gene: TRBD2
v_gene: TRBV5-1
CDR3aa: ASSAGLAGYTGELF

j_gene: TRBJ1-5
d_gene: TRBD1
v_gene: TRBV19
CDR3aa: ASSIRTGIQPQH

j_gene: TRBJ2-6
d_gene: TRBD1
v_gene: TRBV7-9
CDR3aa: ASSRRQGGPSGANVLT

j_gene: TRBJ1-2
d_gene: -
v_gene: TRBV5-4
CDR3aa: ASSQKAGYGYT

j_gene: TRBJ2-1
d_gene: TRBD1
v_gene: TRBV7-2
CDR3aa: ASTYVPGQGNNEQF

j_gene: TRBJ2-2
d_gene: TRBD2
v_gene: TRBV2
CDR3aa: ASSRTSGRASGGLNAGELF

j_gene: TRBJ1-2
d_gene: TRBD1
v_gene: TRBV11-2
CDR3aa: ASTDRDGTYGYT

j_gene: TRBJ1-2
d_gene: TRBD1
v_gene: TRBV18
CDR3aa: ASSPPGGRGTYGYT

j_gene: TRBJ2-7
d_gene: TRBD2
v_gene: TRBV4-2
CDR3aa: ASSQFLAGGTAYEQY

j_gene: TRBJ1-1
d_gene: -
v_gene: TRBV6-4
CDR3aa: ASKKQTLNTEAF

j_gene: TRBJ1-1
d_gene: -
v_gene: TRBV2
CDR3aa: ASSEEERGLNTEAF

j_gene: TRBJ2-6
d_gene: -
v_gene: TRBV21-1
CDR3aa: ASQEGVSGANVLT

j_gene: TRBJ1-2
d_gene: TRBD1
v_gene: TRBV29-1
CDR3aa: SVGGQGKNYYGYT

j_gene: TRBJ1-1
d_gene: -
v_gene: TRBV7-2
CDR3aa: ASSLAEGTEAF

j_gene: TRBJ1-5
d_gene: -
v_gene: TRBV7-2
CDR3aa: ASSLNSGGASNQPQH

j_gene: TRBJ1-2
d_gene: -
v_gene: TRBV30
CDR3aa: ASSPGRGYT